A single sample gave rise to the 31 T cell receptor beta chains below, sequenced in a study of blood T cell repertoires in COVID-19. TCRdb keeps only in-frame clones here, not all; method: immunoSEQ multiplex PCR. The table includes approximately 230,000 clones, about 91% detected once. Material for sequencing was peripheral blood. These receptors all stem from a woman in her thirties with COVID-19, enrolled during active disease.

The rearrangement uses TRBV18 and TRBJ2-1; tentatively, D is TRBD2 (6 bases). V lost 3 bases to trimming and J lost 2 bases, with 11 bases between them. CDR1 KGHSH and CDR2 LQKENI come from the germline V gene. The CDR3 is 15 residues long. The CDR3 sequence: CASSPLEGPYNEQFF. As DNA, the CDR3 is TGTGCCAGCTCACCCCTGGAGGGGCCCTACAATGAGCAGTTCTTC.

The V gene is TRBV10-3, the J gene TRBJ2-2; TRBD2 matches at 11 bases. CDR3 length: 16 residues. The V gene's germline CDR1 is ENHRY and CDR2 SYGVKD. With V trimmed by 10 bases and J by 7 bases, 14 bases remained unmatched. The CDR3 DNA reads TGTGCCACCTATAAGGGACTAGCGGAAGGGCACGGGGAGCTGTTTTTT. This encodes CATYKGLAEGHGELFF.

This chain connects TRBV18 to TRBJ2-1; TRBD2 agrees at 13 bases. V was clipped by 1 base and J by 5 bases; unmatched bases: 11. The germline CDR1 and CDR2 sequences are KGHSH and LQKENI. CDR3 length: 19 residues. CDR3 sequence (DNA): TGTGCCAGCTCACCACGCTTGACTAGCGGGGGGATCCGTGACAATGAGCAGTTCTTC. It yields the protein CASSPRLTSGGIRDNEQFF. The full variable domain, rest sourced from reference TRBV18 and TRBJ2-1, is NAGVMQNPRHLVRRRGQEARLRCSPMKGHSHVYWYRQLPEEGLKFMVYLQKENIIDESGMPKERFSAEFPKEGPSILRIQQVVRGDSAAYFCASSPRLTSGGIRDNEQFFGPGTRLTVL.

The chain combines TRBV18 with TRBJ1-4, with D possibly being TRBD1 (6 bases). CDR1 is KGHSH, CDR2 LQKENI, per germline. This CDR3 has 16 amino acids. V gave up 2 bases and J gave up 11 bases, with 21 bases separating them. CDR3: CASSPALDPFQGKLFF. Here the CDR3 DNA reads TGTGCCAGCTCACCAGCTTTGGACCCTTTCCAGGGGAAACTGTTTTTT.

J is TRBJ2-1 and V is TRBV28; D remains unclear. Trimming removed 6 bases at V and 9 bases at J, with 9 bases between. CDR3 length equals 11 residues. Germline-derived CDR1 and CDR2 are MDHEN and SYDVKM. The CDR3: CASSLVGEQFF. CDR3 nucleotide sequence: TGTGCCAGCAGCCTAGTGGGTGAGCAGTTCTTC.

The V gene is TRBV3-1 (or the pseudogene TRBV3-2), the J gene TRBJ1-5, with 8 positions matching TRBD1. The CDR3 spans 15 residues. With 3 bases clipped from V and 3 bases from J, the junction kept 4 bases outside the gene matches. Germline V gene data show CDR1 as LGHDT and CDR2 as YNNKEL (reference sequence). CDR3 sequence: CASSQRQGHNQPQHF. The CDR3 DNA reads TGTGCCAGCAGCCAGAGACAGGGGCACAATCAGCCCCAGCATTTT.

The rearrangement joins TRBV4-3 to TRBJ2-2; TRBD2 aligns across 10 bases. Germline CDR1 reads LGHNA; CDR2 reads YSLEER. The CDR3 has 17 amino acids. The junction had 1 base not matched to a gene; V was cut back by 0 bases and J by 0 bases. The CDR3 spells CASSQDGLAANTGELFF. CDR3 DNA: TGCGCCAGCAGCCAAGATGGACTAGCGGCGAACACCGGGGAGCTGTTTTTT.

This chain joins TRBV6-5 and TRBJ2-1, with 7 positions matching TRBD2. This CDR3 contains 14 residues. The V gene end was trimmed by 7 bases and the J gene end by 6 bases; junction bases not matched to a gene: 9. Looked up from germline, CDR1 is MNHEY and CDR2 is SVGAGI. CDR3 sequence reads: CASIGGTWANEQFF. The CDR3 DNA reads TGTGCCAGCATCGGGGGGACGTGGGCCAATGAGCAGTTCTTC.

V is TRBV13 and J is TRBJ2-1; 15 bases line up with TRBD2. This CDR3 is built from 17 residues. V shed 7 bases and J 7 bases; nucleotides not matched to a gene: 11. Germline lookup yields CDR1 PRHDT and CDR2 FYEKMQ (reference sequence). CDR3 sequence reads: CASTDGLAGGTPNEQFF. The CDR3 bases are TGTGCCAGCACCGATGGACTAGCGGGGGGGACTCCGAATGAGCAGTTCTTC.

The genes are TRBV7-8 and TRBJ2-2; weak D call: TRBD1 (7 bases). V gave up 1 base and J gave up 6 bases, with 18 bases separating them. CDR1 SGHVS and CDR2 FQNEAQ come from the germline V gene. The CDR3 is made up of 17 amino acids. As DNA, the CDR3 is TGTGCCAGCAGCTTAGTATTGCAGGGGGGTTGGGCCGGGGAGCTGTTTTTT. This sequence encodes CASSLVLQGGWAGELFF.

The chain employs TRBV11-3 and TRBJ2-3, with a tentative D call TRBD2 (6 bases). Looked up from germline, CDR1 is SGHNT and CDR2 is YENEEA. This CDR3 is 16 amino acids long. V gave up 0 bases and J gave up 3 bases, with 13 bases separating them. The CDR3 DNA reads as TGTGCCAGCAGCTTAGATGGGGAGCGGGTTACAGATACGCAGTATTTT. As protein: CASSLDGERVTDTQYF.

The count of this clone is one. The rearrangement links TRBV27 to TRBJ1-1, with D uncertain. V lost 0 bases and J lost 0, with 8 bases in between. This CDR3 is 15 amino acids long. Germline-derived CDR1 and CDR2 are MNHEY and SMNVEV (reference sequence). This CDR3 is CASSLSAGMNTEAFF. The CDR3 nucleotides are TGTGCCAGCAGTTTATCAGCCGGGATGAACACTGAAGCTTTCTTT.

This clone appeared once. This chain uses TRBV18 with TRBJ1-3; no clear D gene. This CDR3 is 17 amino acids long. The germline V gene has CDR1 KGHSH and CDR2 LQKENI. V lost 0 bases and J lost 1, with 13 bases in between. CDR3 sequence reads: CASSPPATRASGNTIYF. CDR3 sequence (DNA): TGTGCCAGCTCACCACCGGCGACGAGGGCTTCTGGAAACACCATATATTTT. Using reference TRBV18 and TRBJ1-3 for the parts outside the CDR3, the full variable domain is NAGVMQNPRHLVRRRGQEARLRCSPMKGHSHVYWYRQLPEEGLKFMVYLQKENIIDESGMPKERFSAEFPKEGPSILRIQQVVRGDSAAYFCASSPPATRASGNTIYFGEGSWLTVV.

The chain uses TRBV24-1 and TRBJ2-1, with a possible D match to TRBD1 (6 bases). This CDR3 region has 16 residues. Trimming took off 4 bases at V and 7 bases at J, with 19 bases between the two ends. Looked up from germline, CDR1 is KGHDR and CDR2 is SFDVKD. The chain's CDR3 is CATSEPSGHLGNEQFF. The CDR3 coding sequence is TGTGCCACCAGTGAGCCTTCGGGACACCTAGGGAATGAGCAGTTCTTC.

The chain carries TRBV7-6 and TRBJ2-3; 7 bases are a match to TRBD1. The V and J ends lost 5 bases and 4 bases, in that order; junction bases with no gene match: 9. Germline CDR1 SGHVS, CDR2 FNYEAQ. The CDR3 sequence is 15 residues long. CDR3 bases: TGTGCCAGCAGCCAGGGACCCCAGGGGGCAGATACGCAGTATTTT. Amino acids: CASSQGPQGADTQYF. The whole variable domain, remainder taken from reference TRBV7-6 and TRBJ2-3, is GAGVSQSPRYKVTKRGQDVALRCDPISGHVSLYWYRQALGQGPEFLTYFNYEAQQDKSGLPNDRFSAERPEGSISTLTIQRTEQRDSAMYRCASSQGPQGADTQYFGPGTRLTVL.

This rearrangement joins TRBV19 to TRBJ1-3; the D is unclear. V was trimmed by 9 bases and J by 1 base, leaving 13 bases between them. The germline V gene encodes CDR1 LNHDA and CDR2 SQIVND (reference sequence). There are 14 residues in the CDR3. The CDR3 DNA is TGTGCCAGCCTAAAGCGGGAATCTGGAAACACCATATATTTT. Encoded protein: CASLKRESGNTIYF.

The genes are TRBV6-5 and TRBJ2-2; maybe TRBD1 (5 bases). V gave up 4 bases and J gave up 8 bases, with 11 bases separating them. The CDR3 extends over 13 amino acids. The germline gives CDR1 MNHEY, CDR2 SVGAGI. The CDR3 is CASSSLTDGELFF. The CDR3 DNA follows: TGTGCCAGCAGTTCCCTGACAGATGGGGAGCTGTTTTTT.

V gene TRBV5-1 combines with J gene TRBJ1-1; D not resolved. V gave up 0 bases and J gave up 0 bases, with 12 bases separating them. There are 16 residues in the CDR3. Germline V gene sequence: CDR1 SGHRS, CDR2 YFSETQ. The CDR3 region has the DNA TGCGCCAGCAGCTTGGTTTACGGGGTTATGAACACTGAAGCTTTCTTT. It encodes CASSLVYGVMNTEAFF.

The chain joins TRBV6-2 or TRBV6-3 to TRBJ2-5; the match to TRBD1 covers 11 bases. V dropped 4 bases and J dropped 4; count of bases not matched to a gene: 8. This CDR3 is 16 amino acids long. CDR1 is MNHEY, CDR2 SVGEGT, per germline. The CDR3, as DNA: TGTGCCAGCAGTTTCTCCGGACAGGGGGCTATAGAGACCCAGTACTTC. It yields the protein CASSFSGQGAIETQYF.

This chain uses TRBV5-4 with TRBJ1-1, with TRBD1 matching over 8 bases. Losses at the gene ends were 4 bases for V and 1 base for J; bases not matched to a gene: 6. Per germline, CDR1 SGHNT and CDR2 YYREEE (reference sequence). The CDR3 runs 15 residues. The CDR3 is CASSAHRGGNTEAFF. DNA of the CDR3: TGTGCCAGCAGCGCGCACAGGGGGGGGAACACTGAAGCTTTCTTT.

This chain connects TRBV27 to TRBJ2-1, with 7 nucleotides matching TRBD1. The CDR3 runs to 14 residues. Unmatched junction bases numbered 6, after V lost 7 bases and J lost 3 bases. The germline V gene has CDR1 MNHEY and CDR2 SMNVEV (reference sequence). In nucleotides, the CDR3 is TGTGCCAGCAAGGTGACAGGGAACTACAATGAGCAGTTCTTC. Protein sequence: CASKVTGNYNEQFF.

V usage is TRBV11-2 and J usage is TRBJ1-4; TRBD1 matches at 12 bases. Losses at the gene ends were 6 bases for V and 4 bases for J; bases not matched to a gene: 6. The CDR3 extends over 16 amino acids. Germline CDR1 is SGHAT and CDR2 is FQNNGV. The CDR3 loop reads CASSWGQGARNEKLFF. DNA for the CDR3: TGTGCCAGCAGTTGGGGACAGGGGGCCCGTAATGAAAAACTGTTTTTT. Variable domain in full (rest from reference TRBV11-2 and TRBJ1-4): EAGVAQSPRYKIIEKRQSVAFWCNPISGHATLYWYQQILGQGPKLLIQFQNNGVVDDSQLPKDRFSAERLKGVDSTLKIQPAKLEDSAVYLCASSWGQGARNEKLFFGSGTQLSVL.

This chain links TRBV6-2 or TRBV6-3 with TRBJ2-5; unclear D gene. V was trimmed by 3 bases and J by 2 bases, leaving 16 bases between them. Germline assignment: CDR1 MNHEY and CDR2 SVGEGT. This CDR3 has 16 residues. The CDR3 reads CASSYYRFQSQETQYF. The CDR3 DNA follows: TGTGCCAGCAGTTATTATCGTTTCCAGTCGCAAGAGACCCAGTACTTC.

This chain uses TRBV30 with TRBJ1-1; D uncertain. The CDR3 length is 15 residues. Germline CDR1 is GTSNPN and CDR2 is SVGIG (reference sequence). V lost 4 bases, J lost 1 base, and 16 bases lay in between. This CDR3 is CAWNYRSKRNTEAFF. The CDR3 region has the DNA TGTGCCTGGAACTATCGGAGTAAAAGGAACACTGAAGCTTTCTTT.

The V and J genes are TRBV16 and TRBJ1-3; a possible D gene is TRBD1 (5 bases). The germline V gene has CDR1 KGHSY and CDR2 FQNENV. CDR3 length: 15 residues. The V end lost 4 bases, the J end lost 2 bases, and 12 bases lay between the germline ends. The CDR3 bases are TGTGCCAGCAGCCCCGACCTAGGGGCTGGAAACACCATATATTTT. It is translated as CASSPDLGAGNTIYF.

A single count supports this clone. The CDR3 coding sequence is TGTGCCAGCAACCGAAAGGTCGGACAGGGGTTTAGAAACACCATATATTTT. This sequence encodes CASNRKVGQGFRNTIYF. The rearrangement joins TRBV7-9 to TRBJ1-3; 9 bases line up with TRBD1. Looked up from germline, CDR1 is SEHNR and CDR2 is FQNEAQ (reference sequence). The CDR3 covers 17 residues. V was clipped by 7 bases and J by 5 bases; unmatched bases: 15.

The chain combines TRBV19 with TRBJ2-3; 9 bases align to TRBD1. This CDR3 has 17 residues. The V and J ends lost 5 bases and 0 bases, in that order; junction bases with no gene match: 9. Germline-derived CDR1 and CDR2 are LNHDA and SQIVND (reference sequence). As DNA, the CDR3 is TGTGCCAGTAGTTTCTTGCCGGGACAGGGCAGCACAGATACGCAGTATTTT. Its translation: CASSFLPGQGSTDTQYF.

This clone showed up just once. This chain joins TRBV12-3 or TRBV12-4 and TRBJ1-2; TRBD1 is a possible D gene (6 bases). This CDR3 contains 13 residues. V was shortened by 6 bases and J by 7 bases, with 15 bases between the two germline ends. DNA for the CDR3: TGTGCCAGCAGGGACAGAGAAGGCTTTGGCTACACCTTC. It is translated as CASRDREGFGYTF.

CDR3 in amino acids: CASSDPPNYGYTF. Here the CDR3 DNA reads TGTGCCAGCAGTGACCCTCCTAACTATGGCTACACCTTC. The chain uses TRBV6-4 and TRBJ1-2; D is uncertain. With 2 bases removed from V and 0 bases from J, the gap between germline ends came to 4 bases. There are 13 residues in the CDR3. CDR1 is MRHNA and CDR2 is SNTAGT in the germline V gene.

J is TRBJ2-1 and V is TRBV9; 9 bases are a match to TRBD2. Germline trimming cut 0 bases from V and 5 bases from J; bases unmatched to any gene: 9. Looked up from germline, CDR1 is SGDLS and CDR2 is YYNGEE. This CDR3 is built from 17 residues. The CDR3 here is CASSVGPSGRPDNEQFF. CDR3 sequence (DNA): TGTGCCAGCAGCGTAGGACCGAGCGGGAGGCCTGACAATGAGCAGTTCTTC.

The gene calls are TRBV5-4 and TRBJ1-3, with TRBD1 as a possible D gene (6 bases). Germline V CDR1 and CDR2: SGHNT, YYREEE (reference sequence). The CDR3 has 15 residues. V was cut by 3 bases and J by 0 bases, with 10 bases left in between. For the CDR3, the DNA is TGTGCCAGCAGCTGGGACATCAGCTCTGGAAACACCATATATTTT. It translates to CASSWDISSGNTIYF.